Below, 20 T cell receptor beta chains from the same sample are listed, as sequenced in a study of shared clonotypes between healthy human individuals. The data were produced by immunoSEQ multiplex PCR, yet TCRdb's version contains in-frame clones alone and is incomplete. Of 2 million to 2.5 million clones in the sample, just under 95% were seen once. Positively selected for CCR7, the CD45RO-negative cells used as naive CD8 cells excluded terminally differentiated effector memory CD45RA+ cells. The sample consisted of naive CD8+ T cells sorted from blood. The receptors here all came from a man younger than 35 in good health.

This clone has a handful of counts. The chain employs TRBV7-2 and TRBJ2-7; a weak D match, TRBD1 (7 bases). There are 15 residues in the CDR3. Trimming took off 5 bases at V and 1 base at J, with 15 bases between the two ends. Looked up from germline, CDR1 is SGHTA and CDR2 is FQGNSA. In DNA, the CDR3 is TGTGCCAGCAGCGGGAGGAGGGGACAGTCCTACGAGCAGTACTTC. This sequence encodes CASSGRRGQSYEQYF.

J is TRBJ2-7 and V is TRBV27; D unresolved. The CDR3 runs 15 residues. The germline CDR1 and CDR2 sequences are MNHEY and SMNVEV (reference sequence). The V end lost 4 bases, the J end lost 1 base, and 14 bases lay between the germline ends. The CDR3 loop is CASSWAQVPSYEQYF. The CDR3 DNA reads as TGTGCCAGCAGTTGGGCCCAGGTCCCGTCCTACGAGCAGTACTTC.

This chain joins TRBV19 and TRBJ2-7; 9 nucleotides line up with TRBD1. Germline V CDR1 and CDR2: LNHDA, SQIVND (reference sequence). This CDR3 region has 15 residues. V dropped 3 bases and J dropped 1; count of bases not matched to a gene: 4. CDR3 region: CASSITGGDSYEQYF. CDR3 DNA sequence: TGTGCCAGTAGTATCACAGGGGGCGATTCCTACGAGCAGTACTTC.

The V and J genes are TRBV4-1 and TRBJ2-1, with 9 bases aligning to TRBD2. From germline, CDR1 is MGHRA and CDR2 YSYEKL. Trimming at V came to 4 bases and at J to 6 bases, leaving 10 bases not matched to a gene. CDR3 size: 16 residues. The CDR3 is CASSLPGGGALNEQFF. CDR3 DNA: TGCGCCAGCAGCCTACCGGGCGGGGGGGCACTCAATGAGCAGTTCTTC.

This chain uses TRBV27 with TRBJ1-5; D is uncertain. This CDR3 has 17 residues. Germline values: CDR1 MNHEY, CDR2 SMNVEV (reference sequence). V lost 5 bases and J 3 bases, leaving 20 bases between the germline ends. The CDR3 nucleotides are TGTGCCAGCAGTCCTCCACCGTACACAGAGCACAATCAGCCCCAGCATTTT. Amino acid sequence: CASSPPPYTEHNQPQHF.

The V gene is TRBV6-1, the J gene TRBJ2-7; D call uncertain. The germline V and J ends were trimmed by 2 bases and 2 bases, with 13 bases remaining between them. CDR3 length: 15 residues. CDR1 is MNHNS and CDR2 is SASEGT in the germline V gene. In nucleotides, the CDR3 is TGTGCCAGCAGTGAACTCCCTCCGTTCACCTACGAGCAGTACTTC. Amino acids: CASSELPPFTYEQYF.

The chain links TRBV30 to TRBJ2-7; no clear D gene. Germline V gives CDR1 GTSNPN, CDR2 SVGIG (reference sequence). Trimming took off 5 bases at V and 3 bases at J, with 14 bases between the two ends. This CDR3 contains 13 residues. As DNA, the CDR3 is TGTGCCTGGGGTTTCCGGGCAAACTACGAGCAGTACTTC. Its translation is CAWGFRANYEQYF.

This chain links TRBV5-1 with TRBJ2-7, with D perhaps TRBD1 or TRBD2 (5 bases each). The germline gives CDR1 SGHRS, CDR2 YFSETQ. The CDR3 contains 14 residues. The V gene lost 2 bases and the J gene lost 2 bases, with 11 bases spanning the gap. The CDR3 DNA is TGCGCCAGCAGCTTCCGGGACGCGGCCTACGAGCAGTACTTC. Its translation is CASSFRDAAYEQYF. Full variable domain (rest looked up from reference TRBV5-1 and TRBJ2-7): KAGVTQTPRYLIKTRGQQVTLSCSPISGHRSVSWYQQTPGQGLQFLFEYFSETQRNKGNFPGRFSGRQFSNSRSEMNVSTLELGDSALYLCASSFRDAAYEQYFGPGTRLTVT.

The chain links TRBV11-2 to TRBJ2-7; TRBD1 matches at 11 bases. The trim removed 8 bases at V and 3 bases at J, leaving 6 bases unmatched. Germline-derived CDR1 and CDR2 are SGHAT and FQNNGV. The CDR3 consists of 14 residues. The CDR3 DNA sequence: TGTGCCAGCTGCCGGACAGGGGGCATCTACGAGCAGTACTTC. It translates to CASCRTGGIYEQYF.

The gene calls are TRBV6-5 and TRBJ2-5; 8 bases match TRBD2. V lost 2 bases, J lost 4 bases, and 3 bases stayed unmatched. Germline V gene lookup returns CDR1 MNHEY and CDR2 SVGAGI. This CDR3 region has 14 residues. The CDR3 region has the DNA TGTGCCAGCAGTTACAGGGCGGGGGGAGAGACCCAGTACTTC. It yields the protein CASSYRAGGETQYF.

With respect to this clone: Other nucleotide sequences from this sample produce the same CDR3. This chain uses TRBV5-4 with TRBJ1-1; D gene uncertain. Germline V CDR1 and CDR2: SGHNT, YYREEE (reference sequence). The CDR3 consists of 14 residues. V lost 0 bases and J 2 bases, leaving 8 bases between the germline ends. CDR3 in DNA: TGTGCCAGCAGCTTGGAGGCAGCAAACACTGAAGCTTTCTTT. Residues: CASSLEAANTEAFF. Together with reference TRBV5-4 and TRBJ1-1, the CDR3 gives the full variable domain: ETGVTQSPTHLIKTRGQQVTLRCSSQSGHNTVSWYQQALGQGPQFIFQYYREEENGRGNFPPRFSGLQFPNYSSELNVNALELDDSALYLCASSLEAANTEAFFGQGTRLTVV.

The rearrangement uses TRBV13 and TRBJ2-7, with TRBD2 as a possible D gene (7 bases). This CDR3 region has 16 residues. The V gene's germline CDR1 is PRHDT and CDR2 FYEKMQ (reference sequence). V dropped 4 bases and J dropped 1 base, with 17 bases sitting between them. For the CDR3, the DNA is TGTGCCAGCAGCTCCCGGGTGCGGGGGACATCCTACGAGCAGTACTTC. Translating gives CASSSRVRGTSYEQYF.

The chain links TRBV28 to TRBJ2-7, with 10 nucleotides matching TRBD1. V shed 5 bases and J 2 bases; nucleotides not matched to a gene: 6. This CDR3 spans 15 amino acids. The germline gives CDR1 MDHEN, CDR2 SYDVKM. The CDR3 protein is CASSPPGQGAYEQYF. CDR3 DNA: TGTGCCAGCAGTCCTCCTGGACAGGGGGCCTACGAGCAGTACTTC.

J is TRBJ2-7 and V is TRBV27, with TRBD2 as a possible D gene (6 bases). Per germline, CDR1 MNHEY and CDR2 SMNVEV (reference sequence). The CDR3 extends over 15 amino acids. V lost 1 base to trimming and J lost 7 bases, with 17 bases between them. CDR3 nucleotide sequence: TGTGCCAGCAGTTTATTTCGCGGGACCCCTTGGGAGCAGTACTTC. Translated, it gives CASSLFRGTPWEQYF.

The chain joins TRBV7-9 to TRBJ2-3; D is uncertain. The CDR3 spans 13 residues. The ends were cut back, 5 bases at V and 4 bases at J, with 10 bases in the middle. Germline CDR1 and CDR2: SEHNR and FQNEAQ (reference sequence). CDR3 amino acids: CASSRAGADTQYF. The CDR3 DNA sequence: TGTGCCAGCAGCAGAGCCGGTGCAGATACGCAGTATTTT.

This chain joins TRBV4-3 and TRBJ2-2, with D perhaps matching TRBD1 or TRBD2 (6 bases each). Between the trimmed V and J ends, which lost 0 bases and 13 bases, there was a span of 15 bases. Germline CDR1 and CDR2: LGHNA and YSLEER. This CDR3 region has 14 residues. CDR3 sequence: CASSQDGGGLVLFF. In DNA form, the CDR3 reads TGCGCCAGCAGCCAAGATGGTGGGGGGCTGGTGCTGTTTTTT.

This rearrangement joins TRBV7-9 to TRBJ2-1; possibly TRBD2 for D (5 bases). The CDR3 covers 15 residues. CDR1 and CDR2 from the germline V gene are SEHNR and FQNEAQ (reference sequence). Trimming removed 5 bases at V and 10 bases at J, with 21 bases between. This CDR3 reads CASSLSSSPAYEQFF. The CDR3 bases are TGTGCCAGCAGCCTTTCTTCTAGCCCGGCATACGAGCAGTTCTTC.

The chain recombines TRBV7-9 with TRBJ1-5; tentatively, D is TRBD1 (5 bases). Germline CDR1 reads SEHNR; CDR2 reads FQNEAQ (reference sequence). This CDR3 spans 15 amino acids. V lost 4 bases, J lost 7 bases, and 17 bases lay in between. CDR3 region: CASSSQAGYGQPQHF. The CDR3 coding sequence is TGTGCCAGCAGCTCCCAGGCAGGGTACGGCCAGCCCCAGCATTTT.

The chain uses TRBV29-1 and TRBJ1-2; 10 bases are shared with TRBD1. The length of the CDR3 is 16 residues. The junction had 8 bases not matched to a gene; V was cut back by 3 bases and J by 1 base. CDR1 and CDR2 (germline): SQVTM, ANQGSEA. The CDR3 nucleotides read TGCAGCGTTGATCCCCGGGACAGGGGCATTAACTATGGCTACACCTTC. Its protein is CSVDPRDRGINYGYTF.

This clone has only one observation. The chain joins TRBV6-5 to TRBJ1-6, with D perhaps TRBD1 (6 bases). This CDR3 spans 15 amino acids. Germline-derived CDR1 and CDR2 are MNHEY and SVGAGI. The V end lost 2 bases, the J end lost 9 bases, and 14 bases lay between the germline ends. The CDR3 sequence: CASSYAGGQGSPLHF. The CDR3 nucleotides read TGTGCCAGCAGTTACGCCGGGGGGCAGGGTTCACCCCTCCACTTT.